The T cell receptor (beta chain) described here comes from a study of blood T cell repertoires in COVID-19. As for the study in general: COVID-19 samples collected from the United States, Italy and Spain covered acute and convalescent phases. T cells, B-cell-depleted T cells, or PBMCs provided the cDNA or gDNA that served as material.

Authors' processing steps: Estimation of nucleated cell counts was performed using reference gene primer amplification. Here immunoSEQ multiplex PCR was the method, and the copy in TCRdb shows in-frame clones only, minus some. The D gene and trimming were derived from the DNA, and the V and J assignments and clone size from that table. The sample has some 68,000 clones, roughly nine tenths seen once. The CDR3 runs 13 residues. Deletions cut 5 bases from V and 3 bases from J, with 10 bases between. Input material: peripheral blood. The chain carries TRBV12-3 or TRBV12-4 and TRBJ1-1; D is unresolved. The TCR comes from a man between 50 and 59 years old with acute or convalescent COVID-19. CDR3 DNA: TGTGCCAGCAGTGTTCTTTCGGACACTGAAGCTTTCTTT. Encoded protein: CASSVLSDTEAFF.